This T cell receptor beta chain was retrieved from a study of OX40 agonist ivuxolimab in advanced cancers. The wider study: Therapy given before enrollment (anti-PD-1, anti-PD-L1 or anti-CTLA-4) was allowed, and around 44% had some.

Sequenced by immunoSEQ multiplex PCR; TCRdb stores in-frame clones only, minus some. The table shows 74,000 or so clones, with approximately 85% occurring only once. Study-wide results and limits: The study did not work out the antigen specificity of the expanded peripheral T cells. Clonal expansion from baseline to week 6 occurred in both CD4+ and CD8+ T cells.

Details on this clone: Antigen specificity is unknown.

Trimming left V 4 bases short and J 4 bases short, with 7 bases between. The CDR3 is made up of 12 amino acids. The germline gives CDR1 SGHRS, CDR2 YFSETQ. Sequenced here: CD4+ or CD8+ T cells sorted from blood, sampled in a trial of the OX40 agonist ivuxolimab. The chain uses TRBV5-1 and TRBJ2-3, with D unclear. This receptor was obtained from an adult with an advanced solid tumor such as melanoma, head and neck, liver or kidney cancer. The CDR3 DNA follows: TGCGCCAGCAGCCTAAGAGCAGATACGCAGTATTTT. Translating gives CASSLRADTQYF.